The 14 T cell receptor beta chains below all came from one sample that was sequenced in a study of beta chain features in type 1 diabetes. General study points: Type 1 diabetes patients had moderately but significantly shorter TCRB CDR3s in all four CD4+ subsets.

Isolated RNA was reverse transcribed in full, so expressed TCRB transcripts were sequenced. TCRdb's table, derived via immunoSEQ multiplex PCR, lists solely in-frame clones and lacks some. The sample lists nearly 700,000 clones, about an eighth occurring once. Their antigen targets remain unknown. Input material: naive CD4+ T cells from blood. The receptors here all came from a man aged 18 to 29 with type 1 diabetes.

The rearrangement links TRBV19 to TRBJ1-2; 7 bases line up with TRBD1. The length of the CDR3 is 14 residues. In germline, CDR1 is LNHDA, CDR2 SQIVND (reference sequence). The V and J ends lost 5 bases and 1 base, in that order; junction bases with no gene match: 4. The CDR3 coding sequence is TGTGCCAGTAGTCAAGGGGGCTATAACTATGGCTACACCTTC. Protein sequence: CASSQGGYNYGYTF.

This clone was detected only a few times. The chain's CDR3 is CASSSGRARSYNSPLHF. The CDR3 bases are TGCGCCAGCAGCTCCGGCAGGGCCCGCTCCTATAATTCACCCCTCCACTTT. V gene TRBV4-1 combines with J gene TRBJ1-6; maybe TRBD1 (5 bases). Trimming pared 5 bases from V and 0 bases from J, leaving 14 bases between. CDR1 is MGHRA, CDR2 YSYEKL, per germline. CDR3 length equals 17 residues.

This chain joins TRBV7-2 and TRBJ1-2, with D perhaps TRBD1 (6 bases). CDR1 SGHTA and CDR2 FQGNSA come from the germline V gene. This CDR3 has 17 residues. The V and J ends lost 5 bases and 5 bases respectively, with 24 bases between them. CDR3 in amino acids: CASSESSGRAGVYGYTF. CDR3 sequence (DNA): TGTGCCAGCAGCGAGAGCTCCGGGAGGGCAGGGGTATATGGCTACACCTTC.

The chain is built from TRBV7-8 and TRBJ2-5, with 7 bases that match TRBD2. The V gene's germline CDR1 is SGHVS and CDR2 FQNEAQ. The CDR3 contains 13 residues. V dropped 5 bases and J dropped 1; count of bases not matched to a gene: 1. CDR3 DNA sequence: TGTGCCAGCAGCCCGGGAGGCCAAGAGACCCAGTACTTC. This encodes CASSPGGQETQYF.

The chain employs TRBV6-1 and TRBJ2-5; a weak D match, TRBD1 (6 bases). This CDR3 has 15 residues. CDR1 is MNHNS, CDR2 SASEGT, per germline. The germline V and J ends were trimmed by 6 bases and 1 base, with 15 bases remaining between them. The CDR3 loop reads CASSLNTGFQETQYF. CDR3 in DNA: TGTGCCAGCAGCCTAAACACAGGGTTCCAAGAGACCCAGTACTTC.

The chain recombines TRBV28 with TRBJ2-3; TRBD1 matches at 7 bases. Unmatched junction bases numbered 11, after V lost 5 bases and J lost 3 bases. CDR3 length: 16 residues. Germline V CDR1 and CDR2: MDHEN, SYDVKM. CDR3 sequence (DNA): TGTGCCAGCAGTATATACACAGGGGTTAGGACAGATACGCAGTATTTT. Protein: CASSIYTGVRTDTQYF.

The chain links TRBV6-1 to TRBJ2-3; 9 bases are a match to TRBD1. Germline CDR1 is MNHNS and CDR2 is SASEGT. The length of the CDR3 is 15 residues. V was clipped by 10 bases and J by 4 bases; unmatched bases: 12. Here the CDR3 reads CATSGTGFPADTQYF. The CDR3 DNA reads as TGTGCCACCTCCGGGACAGGGTTTCCGGCAGATACGCAGTATTTT.

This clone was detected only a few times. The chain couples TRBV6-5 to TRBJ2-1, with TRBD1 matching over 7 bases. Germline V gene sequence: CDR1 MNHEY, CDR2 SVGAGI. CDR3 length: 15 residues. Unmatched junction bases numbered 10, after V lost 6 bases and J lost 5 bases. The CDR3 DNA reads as TGTGCCAGCAGCCACGTCCAGGGGACAGACAATGAGCAGTTCTTC. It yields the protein CASSHVQGTDNEQFF.

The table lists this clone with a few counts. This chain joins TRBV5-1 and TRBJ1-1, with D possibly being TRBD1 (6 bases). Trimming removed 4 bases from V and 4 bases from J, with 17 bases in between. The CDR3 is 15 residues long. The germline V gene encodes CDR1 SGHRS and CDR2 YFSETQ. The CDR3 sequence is CASSPTRQVSTEAFF. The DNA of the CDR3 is TGCGCCAGCAGCCCAACGCGACAGGTTAGCACTGAAGCTTTCTTT.

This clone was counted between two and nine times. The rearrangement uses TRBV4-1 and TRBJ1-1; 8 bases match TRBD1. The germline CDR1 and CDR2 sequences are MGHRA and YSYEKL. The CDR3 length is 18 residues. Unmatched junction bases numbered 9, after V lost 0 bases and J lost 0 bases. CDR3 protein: CASSQEILRTGMNTEAFF. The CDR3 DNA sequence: TGCGCCAGCAGCCAAGAGATCCTTCGGACAGGGATGAACACTGAAGCTTTCTTT.

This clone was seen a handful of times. The CDR3 DNA reads as TGTGCCAGCTTGATGGAAAACATTCAGTACTTC. Translated: CASLMENIQYF. The V call is TRBV2, the J call TRBJ2-4; D is undetermined. The CDR3 covers 11 residues. The germline V and J ends were trimmed by 8 bases and 5 bases, with 7 bases remaining between them. Germline V CDR1 and CDR2: SNHLY, FYNNEI.

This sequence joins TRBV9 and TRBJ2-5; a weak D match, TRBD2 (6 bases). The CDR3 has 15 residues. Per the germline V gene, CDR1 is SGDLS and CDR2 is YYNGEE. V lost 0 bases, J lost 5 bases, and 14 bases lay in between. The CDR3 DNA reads TGTGCCAGCAGCGTAGGTGGAGGGGAGAGGGAGACCCAGTACTTC. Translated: CASSVGGGERETQYF.

CDR3 in DNA: TGTGCCAGCGACAGGGGTTCTAGCACAGATACGCAGTATTTT. Translating it yields CASDRGSSTDTQYF. The rearrangement joins TRBV9 to TRBJ2-3; 8 bases are shared with TRBD1. Per the germline V gene, CDR1 is SGDLS and CDR2 is YYNGEE. J lost 0 bases, V lost 7 bases, and 4 bases had no gene match. The CDR3 contains 14 residues. Full variable domain (remainder filled in from reference TRBV9 and TRBJ2-3): DSGVTQTPKHLITATGQRVTLRCSPRSGDLSVYWYQQSLDQGLQFLIQYYNGEERAKGNILERFSAQQFPDLHSELNLSSLELGDSALYFCASDRGSSTDTQYFGPGTRLTVL.

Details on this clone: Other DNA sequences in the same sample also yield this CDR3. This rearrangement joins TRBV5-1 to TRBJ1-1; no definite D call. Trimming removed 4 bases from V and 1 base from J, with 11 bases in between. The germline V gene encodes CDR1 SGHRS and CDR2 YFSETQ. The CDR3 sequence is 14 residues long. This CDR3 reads CASSRTTENTEAFF. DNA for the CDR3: TGCGCCAGCAGCCGGACCACAGAGAACACTGAAGCTTTCTTT.